A selection of T cell receptor beta chains follows, all from one sample in a study of cytomegalovirus exposure and HLA in healthy donors. Only in-frame clones appear in the TCRdb table, and some are missing; sequencing was by immunoSEQ multiplex PCR. The table records about 83,000 clones, around 78% of them present only once. Sequencing was carried out using PBMCs. These receptors were collected from a man aged 18-30 years in good health and CMV-seropositive. Each CDR3 is given with its conserved first and last residue. The D gene is left open where the match is weak. Not every row has a clone size; where given, it reads once, few, many or a size class.

V,size,length,D,J,CDR3,DNA
TRBV6-5,NA,13,NA,TRBJ2-3,CASSYEATDTQYF,TGTGCCAGCAGTTACGAGGCAACAGATACGCAGTATTTT
TRBV7-9,NA,14,NA,TRBJ2-7,CASSPSWTTWEQYF,TGTGCCAGCAGCCCCTCGTGGACAACGTGGGAGCAGTACTTC
TRBV6-1,NA,13,NA,TRBJ1-2,CASSEDAYAGYTF,TGTGCCAGCAGTGAAGACGCCTATGCGGGCTACACCTTC
TRBV2,NA,16,TRBD1,TRBJ2-3,CASGDSRDRGEDTQYF,TGTGCCAGCGGGGACTCCCGGGACAGGGGCGAAGATACGCAGTATTTT
TRBV10-2,NA,16,NA,TRBJ1-2,CASSEYPWMGESGYTF,TGCGCCAGCAGTGAGTACCCGTGGATGGGCGAGAGCGGCTACACCTTC
TRBV5-1,NA,16,NA,TRBJ1-2,CASSHSGSPNNYGYTF,TGCGCCAGCAGCCACTCAGGGTCTCCGAATAACTATGGCTACACCTTC
TRBV28,NA,14,NA,TRBJ2-7,CASSYFSGSYEQYF,TGTGCCAGCAGTTATTTCAGCGGAAGCTACGAGCAGTACTTC
TRBV2,NA,10,NA,TRBJ2-1,CASRENEQFF,TGTGCCAGCAGGGAGAATGAGCAGTTCTTC
TRBV4-1,NA,17,TRBD2,TRBJ2-3,CASSLPRLAGGRDTQYF,TGCGCCAGCAGCCTACCTAGACTAGCGGGAGGACGGGATACGCAGTATTTT
TRBV28,NA,13,NA,TRBJ1-2,CLTAGALIYGYTF,TGTCTAACGGCAGGGGCTCTAATCTATGGCTACACCTTC
TRBV28,NA,14,NA,TRBJ1-1,CASTTYPFNTEAFF,TGTGCCAGCACCACTTACCCCTTTAACACTGAAGCTTTCTTT
TRBV14,NA,17,NA,TRBJ2-2,CASSQDVRTPNTGELFF,TGTGCCAGCAGCCAAGATGTCAGGACTCCCAACACCGGGGAGCTGTTTTTT
TRBV6-5,NA,10,NA,TRBJ1-2,CATFRGGYTF,TGTGCCACCTTCAGGGGTGGCTACACCTTC
TRBV15,NA,15,NA,TRBJ1-5,CATSRRGDSNQPQHF,TGTGCCACCAGCAGACGGGGGGATAGCAATCAGCCCCAGCATTTT
TRBV5-4,NA,14,NA,TRBJ1-1,CASSLTQWNTEAFF,TGTGCCAGCAGCTTGACTCAATGGAACACTGAAGCTTTCTTT
TRBV4-1,NA,15,TRBD1,TRBJ1-5,CASSQDWTGNQPQHF,TGCGCCAGCAGCCAAGATTGGACAGGAAATCAGCCCCAGCATTTT
TRBV5-8,NA,15,TRBD1,TRBJ2-7,CASSNPGTGAYEQYF,TGTGCCAGCAGCAACCCAGGGACAGGGGCCTACGAGCAGTACTTC
TRBV6-6,NA,15,NA,TRBJ2-7,CASSQTGTHYYEQYF,TGTGCCAGCAGCCAAACCGGGACACACTACTACGAGCAGTACTTC
TRBV2,once,14,TRBD1,TRBJ2-7,CASRDRTGRYEQYF,TGTGCCAGCAGGGACCGGACAGGGAGGTACGAGCAGTACTTC
TRBV14,NA,16,TRBD1,TRBJ2-7,CASSRYLDRVLYEQYF,TGTGCCAGCAGCCGGTACCTGGACAGGGTACTCTACGAGCAGTACTTC
TRBV6-5,few,12,NA,TRBJ1-3,CASTRDRNTIYF,TGTGCCAGCACCAGGGATAGAAACACCATATATTTT
TRBV27,NA,15,TRBD2,TRBJ2-5,CASSSLAGEEETQYF,TGTGCCAGCAGTTCGTTAGCGGGAGAGGAAGAGACCCAGTACTTC
TRBV5-1,NA,12,NA,TRBJ2-3,CASSSPENTQYF,TGCGCCAGCAGCTCCCCCGAGAATACGCAGTATTTT
TRBV6-1,few,15,NA,TRBJ2-1,CASRSRSAGGSEQFF,TGTGCCAGCAGGTCTCGGTCTGCCGGAGGGAGTGAGCAGTTCTTC
TRBV9,NA,15,TRBD1,TRBJ1-1,CASSVVTGMNTEAFF,TGTGCCAGCAGCGTAGTGACAGGGATGAACACTGAAGCTTTCTTT
TRBV5-1,NA,13,NA,TRBJ1-1,CASSGGRNTEAFF,TGCGCCAGCAGCGGAGGGAGGAACACTGAAGCTTTCTTT
TRBV10-3,NA,14,TRBD2,TRBJ2-1,CAISQGLDYNEQFF,TGTGCCATCAGTCAGGGACTAGATTACAATGAGCAGTTCTTC
TRBV7-6,once,16,NA,TRBJ2-5,CASSLTHPGSQETQYF,TGTGCCAGCAGCCTGACCCATCCCGGGAGCCAAGAGACCCAGTACTTC
TRBV28,few,13,TRBD2,TRBJ2-7,CASSSSGIIKQYF,TGTGCCAGCAGTTCCAGCGGGATAATTAAGCAGTACTTC
TRBV7-8,few,16,NA,TRBJ1-2,CASSLVAAAKNYGYTF,TGTGCCAGCAGCTTAGTCGCGGCAGCGAAGAACTATGGCTACACCTTC
TRBV6-4,few,16,TRBD2,TRBJ2-3,CASSVGSGRGADTQYF,TGTGCCAGCAGTGTCGGAAGCGGGAGAGGGGCAGATACGCAGTATTTT
TRBV14,few,14,TRBD2,TRBJ2-5,CASSQELAGETQYF,TGTGCCAGCAGCCAAGAACTAGCGGGAGAGACCCAGTACTTC
TRBV4-1,NA,16,TRBD2,TRBJ2-1,CASSLTGLAGPNEQFF,TGCGCCAGCAGCCTGACGGGACTAGCGGGACCAAATGAGCAGTTCTTC
TRBV29-1,once,13,NA,TRBJ2-3,CSVEAGSEDTQYF,TGCAGCGTTGAGGCGGGATCGGAAGATACGCAGTATTTT
TRBV10-3,NA,16,NA,TRBJ2-5,CAISDLRGIGEETQYF,TGTGCCATCAGCGACCTAAGAGGGATCGGCGAGGAGACCCAGTACTTC
TRBV29-1,few,15,TRBD2,TRBJ2-3,CSVEDRAGVVDTQYF,TGCAGCGTTGAAGATCGCGCGGGAGTCGTAGATACGCAGTATTTT
TRBV6-1,NA,14,NA,TRBJ1-4,CASSEGTASEKLFF,TGTGCCAGCAGTGAAGGGACAGCAAGTGAAAAACTGTTTTTT
TRBV4-1,NA,17,TRBD2,TRBJ2-1,CASSQDGRETLYNEQFF,TGCGCCAGCAGCCAAGATGGGCGGGAGACGTTATACAATGAGCAGTTCTTC
TRBV5-1,few,13,NA,TRBJ1-1,CASSLDSNTEAFF,TGCGCCAGCAGCTTGGACAGCAACACTGAAGCTTTCTTT
TRBV10-2,NA,13,TRBD1,TRBJ2-2,CASGTGSTGELFF,TGCGCCAGCGGGACAGGGTCGACCGGGGAGCTGTTTTTT
TRBV6-1,NA,16,NA,TRBJ2-1,CASSEDPGLPYAEQFF,TGTGCCAGCAGTGAAGATCCGGGACTTCCTTATGCCGAGCAGTTCTTC
TRBV28,once,15,TRBD2,TRBJ2-1,CASSSSGSSYNEQFF,TGTGCCAGCAGTTCTAGCGGGAGTTCCTACAATGAGCAGTTCTTC
TRBV11-2,NA,14,NA,TRBJ2-1,CASSPRTYYNEQFF,TGTGCCAGCAGCCCGCGGACTTACTACAATGAGCAGTTCTTC
TRBV18,NA,14,TRBD1,TRBJ1-1,CASSLGQGETEAFF,TGTGCCAGCTCACTGGGACAGGGGGAAACTGAAGCTTTCTTT
TRBV7-9,NA,12,NA,TRBJ2-2,CASSLLPGELFF,TGTGCCAGCAGCTTACTTCCCGGGGAGCTGTTTTTT
TRBV7-2,NA,14,TRBD1,TRBJ2-1,CAIIKGASYNEQFF,TGTGCCATCATAAAGGGGGCATCCTACAATGAGCAGTTCTTC
TRBV20-1,few,11,NA,TRBJ1-1,CSAKGGTEAFF,TGCAGTGCAAAGGGGGGGACTGAAGCTTTCTTT
TRBV9,NA,14,NA,TRBJ2-5,CASSVDHRQETQYF,TGTGCCAGCAGCGTAGATCACAGACAAGAGACCCAGTACTTC